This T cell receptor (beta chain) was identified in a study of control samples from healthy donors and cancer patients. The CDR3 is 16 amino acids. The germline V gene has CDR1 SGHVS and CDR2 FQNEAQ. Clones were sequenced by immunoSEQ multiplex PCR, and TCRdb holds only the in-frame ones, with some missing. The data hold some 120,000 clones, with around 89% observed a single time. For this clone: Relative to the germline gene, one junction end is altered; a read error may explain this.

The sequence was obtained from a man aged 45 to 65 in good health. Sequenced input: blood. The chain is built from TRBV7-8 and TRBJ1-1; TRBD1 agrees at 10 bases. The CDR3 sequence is CASRLGDRGRNTEAFF. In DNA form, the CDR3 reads TGTGCCAGCAGATTAGGGGACAGGGGCAGGAACACTGAAGCTTTCTTT.